Below are 26 T cell receptor beta chains sequenced from a single sample in a study of cytomegalovirus exposure and HLA in healthy donors. PCR involved 60 Vbeta and 13 Jbeta primers. Generated by immunoSEQ multiplex PCR, the TCRdb table keeps only in-frame clones and is missing some. The sample includes 160,000 or so clones, roughly 79% of them seen just once. The sequenced material came from PBMCs. The receptors shown here come from a woman in her 40s in good health and CMV-seronegative.

The chain carries TRBV27 and TRBJ2-1; the match to TRBD2 covers 12 bases. The germline V gene encodes CDR1 MNHEY and CDR2 SMNVEV (reference sequence). The CDR3 has 14 amino acids. V lost 8 bases, J lost 6 bases, and 5 bases stayed unmatched. The CDR3 sequence is CASQLAGGSNEQFF. CDR3 DNA sequence: TGTGCCAGCCAACTAGCGGGAGGAAGCAATGAGCAGTTCTTC.

The chain has TRBV19 and TRBJ2-7; 7 nucleotides match TRBD1. The germline V gene encodes CDR1 LNHDA and CDR2 SQIVND (reference sequence). The ends lost 3 bases at V and 2 bases at J; junction bases unmatched: 1. This CDR3 is built from 13 residues. The CDR3 DNA is TGTGCCAGTAGTATCCAGGGGGCCTACGAGCAGTACTTC. Translating gives CASSIQGAYEQYF.

The J gene is TRBJ1-2, the V gene TRBV28; possibly TRBD1 for D (5 bases). The CDR3 spans 14 residues. The germline gives CDR1 MDHEN, CDR2 SYDVKM. V lost 6 bases to trimming and J lost 9 bases, with 20 bases between them. The CDR3 bases are TGTGCCAGCAGATTAAGGACACCACCTATGAGCTACACCTTC. Amino acids: CASRLRTPPMSYTF.

V is TRBV27 and J is TRBJ2-7; D might be TRBD2 (5 bases). Trimming pared 3 bases from V and 1 base from J, leaving 13 bases between. This CDR3 contains 15 residues. Germline CDR1 MNHEY, CDR2 SMNVEV (reference sequence). The CDR3 sequence is CASSFLSGLSYEQYF. The CDR3 nucleotides read TGTGCCAGCAGTTTTTTAAGCGGTTTGTCCTACGAGCAGTACTTC.

The chain employs TRBV7-3 and TRBJ2-5, with TRBD1 as a possible D gene (6 bases). The CDR3 has 16 amino acids. Germline CDR1 is SGHTA and CDR2 is FQGTGA. Trimming took 2 bases from V and 5 from J, leaving 18 bases between them. The CDR3 coding sequence is TGTGCCAGCAGCTTAGGAAGGGGGACCGTGGGGGAGACCCAGTACTTC. The encoded protein is CASSLGRGTVGETQYF.

The chain joins TRBV6-1 to TRBJ1-2; 8 nucleotides agree with TRBD1. Germline CDR1 and CDR2: MNHNS and SASEGT. CDR3 length equals 15 residues. Losses at the gene ends were 5 bases for V and 4 bases for J; bases not matched to a gene: 9. The CDR3 nucleotides are TGTGCCAGCAGTATCCAGGGGGCCGGGGCCTATGGCTACACCTTC. Protein product: CASSIQGAGAYGYTF.

This clone has more than one count but fewer than ten. The chain carries TRBV7-9 and TRBJ1-5; D unclear. Trimming removed 4 bases at V and 5 bases at J, with 6 bases between. The CDR3 runs 12 residues. Looked up from germline, CDR1 is SEHNR and CDR2 is FQNEAQ (reference sequence). The CDR3 sequence is CASSWADQPQHF. The CDR3 nucleotides read TGTGCCAGCAGCTGGGCTGATCAGCCCCAGCATTTT.

The chain employs TRBV4-2 and TRBJ2-5, with 7 nucleotides matching TRBD2. From germline, CDR1 is LGHNA and CDR2 YNFKEQ. The CDR3 length is 15 residues. The trim removed 1 base at V and 3 bases at J, leaving 5 bases unmatched. The CDR3 region is CASSQGRGGEETQYF. The CDR3 DNA sequence: TGTGCCAGCAGCCAAGGGCGTGGGGGGGAAGAGACCCAGTACTTC.

This sequence joins TRBV7-6 and TRBJ1-2, with D possibly being TRBD1 (5 bases). CDR3 length: 14 residues. V lost 1 base to trimming and J lost 4 bases, with 10 bases between them. CDR1 and CDR2 (germline): SGHVS, FNYEAQ. Here the CDR3 DNA reads TGTGCCAGCAGCTTAGAGGAGGGGAGCTATGGCTACACCTTC. Its protein is CASSLEEGSYGYTF. The whole variable domain, filled in from reference TRBV7-6 and TRBJ1-2, reads GAGVSQSPRYKVTKRGQDVALRCDPISGHVSLYWYRQALGQGPEFLTYFNYEAQQDKSGLPNDRFSAERPEGSISTLTIQRTEQRDSAMYRCASSLEEGSYGYTFGSGTRLTVV.

The rearrangement uses TRBV28 and TRBJ1-2; no firm D call. Looked up from germline, CDR1 is MDHEN and CDR2 is SYDVKM. The V and J ends lost 5 bases and 8 bases respectively, with 24 bases between them. The CDR3 spans 16 residues. For the CDR3, the DNA is TGTGCCAGCAGTCAACCTAGGAGACTGGGGTGGGAGGGCTACACCTTC. It codes for CASSQPRRLGWEGYTF.

The chain recombines TRBV13 with TRBJ2-2; unclear D gene. The CDR3 loop spans 12 amino acids. Trimming shortened V by 1 base and J by 7 bases, and 4 bases separated the two germline ends. The germline V gene encodes CDR1 PRHDT and CDR2 FYEKMQ (reference sequence). The CDR3 region has the DNA TGTGCCAGCAGCTTAGATATCGGGGAGCTGTTTTTT. Its translation: CASSLDIGELFF.

V gene TRBV5-4 combines with J gene TRBJ2-7; a weak D match, TRBD2 (5 bases). Deletions cut 4 bases from V and 3 bases from J, with 11 bases between. CDR1 is SGHNT and CDR2 is YYREEE in the germline V gene (reference sequence). The CDR3 runs to 13 residues. The CDR3: CASSPKGSYEQYF. DNA of the CDR3: TGTGCCAGCAGCCCCAAAGGGAGCTACGAGCAGTACTTC.

The chain carries TRBV7-9 and TRBJ2-7; TRBD2 agrees at 8 bases. There are 13 residues in the CDR3. Germline assignment: CDR1 SEHNR and CDR2 FQNEAQ (reference sequence). The V gene end was trimmed by 5 bases and the J gene end by 10 bases; junction bases not matched to a gene: 10. The CDR3 DNA follows: TGTGCCAGCAGCCTGTCGACTAGCGAAAAACAGTACTTC. Amino acid sequence: CASSLSTSEKQYF. The entire variable domain, with the rest obtained from reference TRBV7-9 and TRBJ2-7, is as follows: DTGVSQNPRHKITKRGQNVTFRCDPISEHNRLYWYRQTLGQGPEFLTYFQNEAQLEKSRLLSDRFSAERPKGSFSTLEIQRTEQGDSAMYLCASSLSTSEKQYFGPGTRLTVT.

The rearrangement uses TRBV18 and TRBJ1-4, with a weak D call TRBD1 (5 bases). Germline V gene lookup returns CDR1 KGHSH and CDR2 LQKENI. Trimming took off 8 bases at V and 6 bases at J, with 13 bases between the two ends. The CDR3 consists of 13 residues. The DNA for the CDR3 is TGTGCCAGCCGGCGGGGGTCGGATGAAAAACTGTTTTTT. Translated: CASRRGSDEKLFF.

The V gene is TRBV4-2, the J gene TRBJ2-2, with TRBD1 identical over 7 bases. Trimming cost V 1 base and J 6 bases; bases outside gene matches: 2. This CDR3 is built from 14 residues. From germline, CDR1 is LGHNA and CDR2 YNFKEQ. CDR3 nucleotides: TGTGCCAGCAGCCAAGGGACAGGATCCGGGGAGCTGTTTTTT. It codes for CASSQGTGSGELFF.

This chain links TRBV30 with TRBJ2-6; the D is unclear. Per the germline V gene, CDR1 is GTSNPN and CDR2 is SVGIG (reference sequence). V was cut by 1 base and J by 0 bases, with 10 bases left in between. The length of the CDR3 is 16 residues. CDR3 loop: CAWSGPEASGANVLTF. CDR3 in DNA: TGTGCCTGGAGTGGTCCTGAGGCCTCTGGGGCCAACGTCCTGACTTTC.

V usage is TRBV10-3 and J usage is TRBJ2-5; D possibly corresponds to TRBD1 (5 bases). The CDR3 runs to 14 residues. Trimming took 6 bases from V and 4 from J, leaving 15 bases between them. From germline, CDR1 is ENHRY and CDR2 SYGVKD. CDR3 region: CAIRGVGQGETQYF. CDR3 nucleotide sequence: TGTGCCATCAGAGGGGTAGGGCAGGGAGAGACCCAGTACTTC.

This rearrangement joins TRBV29-1 to TRBJ2-5; weak D call: TRBD1 (6 bases). The V gene lost 5 bases and the J gene lost 5 bases, with 12 bases spanning the gap. CDR3 length equals 12 residues. Germline V lookup: CDR1 SQVTM, CDR2 ANQGSEA. The CDR3 loop reads CSVSRGRETQYF. The CDR3 nucleotides are TGCAGCGTTTCCAGGGGTAGGGAGACCCAGTACTTC.

The chain has TRBV19 and TRBJ1-5; 8 bases match TRBD1. V lost 9 bases to trimming and J lost 0 bases; unmatched junction nucleotides: 7. The CDR3 length is 15 residues. Germline V CDR1 and CDR2: LNHDA, SQIVND (reference sequence). CDR3 coding DNA: TGTGCCAGCGGGACAGGAGTCAATAGCAATCAGCCCCAGCATTTT. Translating it yields CASGTGVNSNQPQHF.

This clone was detected only a few times. This chain joins TRBV28 and TRBJ2-2, with a tentative D call TRBD1 (6 bases). Per germline, CDR1 MDHEN and CDR2 SYDVKM. The CDR3 has 16 amino acids. V shed 8 bases and J shed 6 bases, with 22 bases lying between them. For the CDR3, the DNA is TGTGCCAGCCGGCCAGCGGCGGGTGCAGGGGCCGGGGAGCTGTTTTTT. This translates into CASRPAAGAGAGELFF.

This clone came up a few times. The chain couples TRBV25-1 to TRBJ2-3; 8 bases fit TRBD1. Trimming took 5 bases from V and 2 from J; bases not matched to a gene: 3. This CDR3 has 14 amino acids. CDR1 MGHDK and CDR2 SYGVNS come from the germline V gene. CDR3 in amino acids: CASSRDRYTDTQYF. The DNA of the CDR3 is TGTGCCAGCAGTCGGGACAGGTACACAGATACGCAGTATTTT.

The chain joins TRBV9 to TRBJ1-3; 7 bases match TRBD1. V gave up 4 bases and J gave up 4 bases; unmatched junction bases: 8. Germline-derived CDR1 and CDR2 are SGDLS and YYNGEE. The CDR3 consists of 15 residues. The CDR3 coding sequence is TGTGCCAGCAGCCTAAACAGGGGTCCCGGAAACACCATATATTTT. This translates into CASSLNRGPGNTIYF.

The gene calls are TRBV11-3 and TRBJ2-2; D possibly corresponds to TRBD1 (6 bases). The length of the CDR3 is 15 residues. CDR1 is SGHNT and CDR2 is YENEEA in the germline V gene. Deletions cut 5 bases from V and 6 bases from J, with 16 bases between. The chain's CDR3 is CASSPATTGSGELFF. Here the CDR3 DNA reads TGTGCCAGCAGCCCCGCAACCACAGGGTCCGGGGAGCTGTTTTTT. The entire variable domain, with the rest obtained from reference TRBV11-3 and TRBJ2-2, is as follows: EAGVVQSPRYKIIEKKQPVAFWCNPISGHNTLYWYLQNLGQGPELLIRYENEEAVDDSQLPKDRFSAERLKGVDSTLKIQPAELGDSAVYLCASSPATTGSGELFFGEGSRLTVL.

The V call is TRBV19, the J call TRBJ1-5; TRBD1 matches 7 bases. With V trimmed by 8 bases and J by 0 bases, 7 bases remained unmatched. From germline, CDR1 is LNHDA and CDR2 SQIVND (reference sequence). The CDR3 covers 15 residues. This chain's CDR3 is CASGGTDYSNQPQHF. The CDR3 DNA follows: TGTGCCAGTGGCGGGACAGACTATAGCAATCAGCCCCAGCATTTT.

The rearrangement joins TRBV28 to TRBJ1-2; maybe TRBD1 (5 bases). This CDR3 contains 14 residues. V shed 3 bases and J shed 5 bases, with 13 bases lying between them. Germline assignment: CDR1 MDHEN and CDR2 SYDVKM. The CDR3 nucleotides read TGTGCCAGCAGTTTGTGGGGCGCGGCGTATGGCTACACCTTC. Translating it yields CASSLWGAAYGYTF.

V and J are TRBV6-4 and TRBJ1-2; D unresolved. The CDR3 is made up of 18 amino acids. CDR1 is MRHNA, CDR2 SNTAGT, per germline. The ends were cut back, 0 bases at V and 8 bases at J, with 25 bases in the middle. Written as DNA, the CDR3 is TGTGCCAGCAGTGACTCGATAAGGTTGGCGGATCCGCGAAAAGGCTACACCTTC. As protein: CASSDSIRLADPRKGYTF.